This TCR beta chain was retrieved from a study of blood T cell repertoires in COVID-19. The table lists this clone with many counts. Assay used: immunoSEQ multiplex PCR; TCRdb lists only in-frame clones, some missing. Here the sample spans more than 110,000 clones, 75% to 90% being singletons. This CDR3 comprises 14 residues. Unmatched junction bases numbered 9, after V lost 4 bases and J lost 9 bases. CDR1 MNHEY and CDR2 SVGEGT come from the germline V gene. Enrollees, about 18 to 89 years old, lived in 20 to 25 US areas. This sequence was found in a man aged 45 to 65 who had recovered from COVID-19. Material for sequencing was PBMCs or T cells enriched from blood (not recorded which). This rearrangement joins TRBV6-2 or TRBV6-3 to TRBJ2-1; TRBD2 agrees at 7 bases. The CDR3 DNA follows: TGTGCCAGCAGTTCAGCGGGGATTGGCGGTGAGCAGTTCTTC. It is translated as CASSSAGIGGEQFF.